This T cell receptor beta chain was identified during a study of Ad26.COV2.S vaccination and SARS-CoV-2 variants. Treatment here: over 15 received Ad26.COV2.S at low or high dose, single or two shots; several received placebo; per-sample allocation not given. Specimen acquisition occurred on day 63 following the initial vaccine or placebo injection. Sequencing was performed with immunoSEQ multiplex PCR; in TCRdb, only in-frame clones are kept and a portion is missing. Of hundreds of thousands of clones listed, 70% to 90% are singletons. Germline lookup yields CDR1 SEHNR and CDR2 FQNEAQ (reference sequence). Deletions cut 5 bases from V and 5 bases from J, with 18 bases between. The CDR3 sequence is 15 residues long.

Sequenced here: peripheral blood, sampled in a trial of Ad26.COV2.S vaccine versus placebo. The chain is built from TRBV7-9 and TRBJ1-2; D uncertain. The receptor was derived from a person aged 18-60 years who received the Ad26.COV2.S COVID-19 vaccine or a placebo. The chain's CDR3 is CASSESGTLNYGYTF. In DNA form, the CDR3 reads TGTGCCAGCAGCGAGTCAGGTACCCTAAATTATGGCTACACCTTC.